The 8 T cell receptor beta chains reported below all come from one sample, sequenced in a study of CD8 T cells in ankylosing spondylitis. TCRdb ran MiXCR on the 5' RACE reads and lists one entry per CDR3 protein. The sample has hundreds of thousands of distinct CDR3 sequences; around 18% are singletons. The sequencing input was blood, either unsorted or a sorted T cell fraction (not recorded which). Receptor source: a male donor with ankylosing spondylitis or in good health (not recorded which).

This clonotype occurred a few times. V gene TRBV27 combines with J gene TRBJ2-1; 8 bases align to TRBD1. The CDR3 has 15 amino acids. V shed 0 bases, J shed 7 bases, and the junction held 5 bases outside the gene matches. CDR1 is MNHEY, CDR2 SMNVEV, per germline (reference sequence). The CDR3 region has the DNA TGTGCCAGCAGTTTATCTGGGACAGGCGGAAATGAGCAGTTCTTC. Its protein is CASSLSGTGGNEQFF.

This chain links TRBV10-2 with TRBJ2-2, with TRBD1 identical over 7 bases. The ends lost 3 bases at V and 6 bases at J; junction bases unmatched: 7. CDR1 is WSHSY, CDR2 SAAADI, per germline. This CDR3 has 15 residues. Written as DNA, the CDR3 is TGCGCCAGCAGTGAATACAGGGGAATAGCCGGGGAGCTGTTTTTT. Its translation is CASSEYRGIAGELFF.

A few counts support this clonotype. The V gene is TRBV12-3 or TRBV12-4, the J gene TRBJ1-1; weak D call: TRBD1 (6 bases). This CDR3 contains 14 residues. V was cut by 2 bases and J by 10 bases, with 17 bases left in between. Here the CDR3 DNA reads TGTGCCAGCAGTTTACCCCAGGGGAGTTCGGCAGCTTTCTTT. Amino acids: CASSLPQGSSAAFF.

This clonotype was seen at least ten times. This chain uses TRBV5-1 with TRBJ1-3; no reliable D call. This CDR3 region has 14 residues. V was shortened by 7 bases and J by 0 bases, with 11 bases between the two germline ends. Germline V gene sequence: CDR1 SGHRS, CDR2 YFSETQ. CDR3 region: CASCDGISGNTIYF. CDR3 coding DNA: TGCGCCAGCTGCGATGGGATCTCTGGAAACACCATATATTTT.

The rearrangement uses TRBV5-6 and TRBJ2-3; 7 nucleotides align to TRBD2. Trimming cost V 3 bases and J 2 bases; bases outside gene matches: 9. The germline V gene encodes CDR1 SGHDT and CDR2 YYEEEE. The CDR3 runs to 16 residues. The CDR3 region has the DNA TGTGCCAGCAGCTCGACTAGCATATTTCCCACAGATACGCAGTATTTT. This translates into CASSSTSIFPTDTQYF.

The chain joins TRBV28 to TRBJ1-2, with no clear D. This CDR3 spans 12 amino acids. The V end lost 4 bases, the J end lost 4 bases, and 7 bases lay between the germline ends. Germline V gene lookup returns CDR1 MDHEN and CDR2 SYDVKM. The CDR3 DNA reads TGTGCCAGCAGTTACATGACCTATGGCTACACCTTC. Translated, it gives CASSYMTYGYTF.

The V call is TRBV5-1, the J call TRBJ2-2; D may be TRBD1 (5 bases). Germline values: CDR1 SGHRS, CDR2 YFSETQ. V lost 1 base, J lost 0 bases, and 13 bases lay in between. The CDR3 consists of 17 residues. The CDR3 nucleotides read TGCGCCAGCAGCTTGTTACCGTCAGGGTCGAACACCGGGGAGCTGTTTTTT. It codes for CASSLLPSGSNTGELFF.

This clonotype was picked up a small number of times. The chain uses TRBV5-1 and TRBJ2-3; D not resolved. CDR3 length: 15 amino acids. Trimming shortened V by 0 bases and J by 2 bases, and 10 bases separated the two germline ends. In germline, CDR1 is SGHRS, CDR2 YFSETQ. CDR3 DNA: TGCGCCAGCAGCTTGGAAGCACCATCCACAGATACGCAGTATTTT. Its protein product is CASSLEAPSTDTQYF.